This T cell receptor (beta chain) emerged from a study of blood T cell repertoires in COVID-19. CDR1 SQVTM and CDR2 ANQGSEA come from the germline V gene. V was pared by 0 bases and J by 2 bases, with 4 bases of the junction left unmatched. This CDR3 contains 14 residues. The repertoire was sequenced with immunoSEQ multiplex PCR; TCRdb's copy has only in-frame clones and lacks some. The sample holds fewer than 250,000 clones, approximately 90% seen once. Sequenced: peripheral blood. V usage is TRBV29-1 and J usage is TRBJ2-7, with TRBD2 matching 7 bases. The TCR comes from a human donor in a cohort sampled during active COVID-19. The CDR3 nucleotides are TGCAGCGTTGAAGATTACGGGACTACCTACGAGCAGTACTTC. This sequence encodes CSVEDYGTTYEQYF.